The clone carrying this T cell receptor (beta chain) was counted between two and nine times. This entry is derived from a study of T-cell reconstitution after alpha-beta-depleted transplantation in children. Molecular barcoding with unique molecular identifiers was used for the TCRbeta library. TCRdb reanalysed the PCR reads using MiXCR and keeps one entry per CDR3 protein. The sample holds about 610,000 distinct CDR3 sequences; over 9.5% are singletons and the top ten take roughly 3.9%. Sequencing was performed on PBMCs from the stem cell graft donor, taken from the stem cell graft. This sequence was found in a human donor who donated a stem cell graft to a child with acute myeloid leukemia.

The CDR3 here is CASRGQGEGGYTF. CDR3 nucleotides: TGTGCCAGCAGAGGACAGGGGGAAGGTGGCTACACCTTC. V and J are TRBV5-4 and TRBJ1-2; 10 nucleotides line up with TRBD1. With 5 bases clipped from V and 7 bases from J, the junction kept 5 bases outside the gene matches. Germline CDR1 reads SGHNT; CDR2 reads YYREEE (reference sequence). CDR3 length: 13 residues.